This T cell receptor beta chain stems from a study of response to subunit inactivated influenza vaccine. Broader study findings: Authors proposed each seasonal influenza vaccination draws in few new T cells.

Points on this clonotype: Its antigen is not identified.

TCRdb reprocessed the RT-PCR reads via MiXCR and lists one record per CDR3 protein. The sample includes roughly 670,000 distinct CDR3 sequences, less than 15% seen only once; the top ten take about 7.4%. The CDR3 contains 16 residues. V was pared by 0 bases and J by 4 bases, with 9 bases of the junction left unmatched. CDR1 is SGDLS, CDR2 YYNGEE, per germline. This sequence was found in a man aged 45-65 years who received an inactivated influenza vaccine. The V and J genes are TRBV9 and TRBJ2-5; TRBD2 matches at 7 bases. The sequencing here drew on PBMCs from blood, taken 14 to 15 days before vaccination. The CDR3 nucleotides read TGTGCCAGCAGCGTAGCGGGGGGTTCTTGGGGAGAGACCCAGTACTTC. Amino acid sequence: CASSVAGGSWGETQYF.